This is a list of T cell receptor beta chains from one sample in a study of cytomegalovirus exposure and HLA in healthy donors. Libraries were prepared by immunoSEQ multiplex PCR; TCRdb keeps only in-frame clonotypes and omits some of them. The sample includes 120,000 or so clones, about 96% of them seen just once. The sample comprised PBMCs. The receptor set was obtained from a man in his late teens or twenties in good health and CMV-seronegative. Both conserved end residues are part of each CDR3. The D gene is left open where the match is weak. Some rows have no size entry. The others give once, few or many, or a class for an expanded clone.

D: -
J: TRBJ1-2
V: TRBV5-4
size: -
CDR3: CASSLVRDLAF
DNA: TGTGCCAGCAGCTTGGTTCGAGATCTCGCCTTC

D: TRBD2
J: TRBJ2-1
V: TRBV6-5
size: -
CDR3: CASSYSGSSYNEQFF
DNA: TGTGCCAGCAGTTACAGCGGGAGCTCCTACAATGAGCAGTTCTTC

D: TRBD1
J: TRBJ2-2
V: TRBV5-5
size: -
CDR3: CASSLRPTGMNTGELFF
DNA: TGTGCCAGCAGCTTGCGGCCGACAGGGATGAACACCGGGGAGCTGTTTTTT

D: -
J: TRBJ2-3
V: TRBV6-1
size: -
CDR3: CASSPGTDTQYF
DNA: TGTGCCAGCTCCCCGGGCACAGATACGCAGTATTTT

D: -
J: TRBJ1-2
V: TRBV9
size: few
CDR3: CASSRDTGGYTF
DNA: TGTGCCAGCAGCCGGGACACTGGGGGCTACACCTTC

D: -
J: TRBJ2-1
V: TRBV4-1
size: -
CDR3: CASSLFWAGREDNEQFF
DNA: TGCGCCAGCAGCCTCTTCTGGGCGGGACGCGAAGACAATGAGCAGTTCTTC

D: -
J: TRBJ2-7
V: TRBV6-1
size: -
CDR3: CASIRQNLPYEQYF
DNA: TGTGCCAGCATTCGACAGAACCTACCCTACGAGCAGTACTTC

D: -
J: TRBJ2-6
V: TRBV9
size: -
CDR3: CASSVVAVSSGANVLTF
DNA: TGTGCCAGCAGCGTAGTCGCAGTCTCCTCTGGGGCCAACGTCCTGACTTTC

D: -
J: TRBJ1-1
V: TRBV7-9
size: -
CDR3: CASSLSAEPGTEAFF
DNA: TGTGCCAGCAGCTTATCGGCGGAGCCGGGGACTGAAGCTTTCTTT

D: TRBD2
J: TRBJ2-3
V: TRBV5-1
size: -
CDR3: CASSWEGIQAGSTDTQYF
DNA: TGCGCCAGCAGCTGGGAGGGTATTCAAGCGGGGTCCACAGATACGCAGTATTTT

D: TRBD1
J: TRBJ1-1
V: TRBV18
size: -
CDR3: CASSTGTGRGTEAFF
DNA: TGTGCCAGCTCAACTGGGACAGGGCGAGGAACTGAAGCTTTCTTT

D: TRBD2
J: TRBJ2-2
V: TRBV19
size: -
CDR3: CASSRTSDTGELFF
DNA: TGTGCCAGTAGTCGGACTAGCGATACCGGGGAGCTGTTTTTT

D: TRBD2
J: TRBJ2-2
V: TRBV4-2
size: -
CDR3: CASSQEAGERTGELFF
DNA: TGTGCCAGCAGCCAAGAGGCGGGAGAGAGGACCGGGGAGCTGTTTTTT

D: -
J: TRBJ2-1
V: TRBV7-3
size: -
CDR3: CASSLMGLDEQFF
DNA: TGTGCCAGCAGCTTAATGGGGCTGGATGAGCAGTTCTTC

D: -
J: TRBJ2-7
V: TRBV7-2
size: -
CDR3: CASSPRDRGLAVDF
DNA: TGTGCCAGCAGCCCCCGGGACAGGGGACTAGCGGTTGACTTC

D: -
J: TRBJ2-5
V: TRBV28
size: -
CDR3: CASSTGGMGRSQYF
DNA: TGTGCCAGCAGCACGGGCGGGATGGGTAGGTCCCAGTACTTC

D: -
J: TRBJ1-1
V: TRBV7-2
size: -
CDR3: CASSKSGTALNTEAFF
DNA: TGTGCCAGCAGCAAGAGCGGGACGGCCTTGAACACTGAAGCTTTCTTT

D: -
J: TRBJ2-5
V: TRBV30
size: -
CDR3: CAWSVTQETQYF
DNA: TGTGCCTGGAGTGTCACACAAGAGACCCAGTACTTC

D: -
J: TRBJ1-2
V: TRBV27
size: -
CDR3: CASGEQGPYRYTF
DNA: TGTGCCAGCGGTGAACAGGGACCCTATCGCTACACCTTC

D: TRBD1
J: TRBJ2-7
V: TRBV7-2
size: -
CDR3: CASSLTGTGRYEQYF
DNA: TGTGCCAGCAGCTTAACCGGGACAGGGAGATACGAGCAGTACTTC

D: -
J: TRBJ2-1
V: TRBV20-1
size: -
CDR3: CSARFGNEQFF
DNA: TGCAGTGCTAGGTTCGGCAATGAGCAGTTCTTC

D: -
J: TRBJ1-1
V: TRBV4-3
size: once
CDR3: CASSSWPGRDTEAFF
DNA: TGCGCCAGCAGCTCCTGGCCGGGGAGAGACACTGAAGCTTTCTTT

D: TRBD1
J: TRBJ2-7
V: TRBV6-1
size: -
CDR3: CASSGQVFSSYEQYF
DNA: TGTGCCAGCAGCGGACAGGTTTTCAGCTCCTACGAGCAGTACTTC

D: -
J: TRBJ2-2
V: TRBV7-9
size: -
CDR3: CASSDRAGALKSGELFF
DNA: TGTGCCAGCAGCGATAGGGCGGGGGCACTTAAATCCGGGGAGCTGTTTTTT

D: TRBD2
J: TRBJ2-7
V: TRBV4-3
size: -
CDR3: CASSTGLAGETYEQYF
DNA: TGCGCCAGCAGCACGGGACTAGCGGGAGAGACCTACGAGCAGTACTTC

D: TRBD2
J: TRBJ2-3
V: TRBV30
size: -
CDR3: CAWSVGLVAGVGDTQYF
DNA: TGTGCCTGGAGTGTCGGCTTAGTAGCGGGAGTGGGAGATACGCAGTATTTT

D: TRBD1
J: TRBJ1-4
V: TRBV6-1
size: -
CDR3: CASSVSGTGGEKLFF
DNA: TGTGCCAGCAGTGTCTCCGGGACAGGGGGTGAAAAACTGTTTTTT

D: TRBD1
J: TRBJ2-7
V: TRBV28
size: -
CDR3: CASSSDRVYEQYF
DNA: TGTGCCAGCAGTTCGGACAGGGTCTACGAGCAGTACTTC

D: -
J: TRBJ1-3
V: TRBV7-9
size: -
CDR3: CASSPRSGTIYF
DNA: TGTGCCAGCAGCCCTCGGTCCGGCACCATATATTTT

D: TRBD2
J: TRBJ2-1
V: TRBV30
size: few
CDR3: CASVTSDSYNEQFF
DNA: TGTGCCTCCGTGACTAGCGACTCCTACAATGAGCAGTTCTTC

D: TRBD1
J: TRBJ2-3
V: TRBV28
size: -
CDR3: CASSPGDRQIGTDTQYF
DNA: TGTGCCAGCAGTCCCGGGGACAGACAGATAGGGACAGATACGCAGTATTTT

D: -
J: TRBJ1-5
V: TRBV27
size: -
CDR3: CASSLSWGGRVSNQPQHF
DNA: TGTGCCAGCAGTTTATCGTGGGGGGGACGGGTTAGCAATCAGCCCCAGCATTTT

D: TRBD2
J: TRBJ2-2
V: TRBV7-6
size: -
CDR3: CASSLEAGAVAGELFF
DNA: TGTGCCAGCAGCTTAGAGGCGGGAGCGGTGGCCGGGGAGCTGTTTTTT

D: -
J: TRBJ1-4
V: TRBV28
size: -
CDR3: CASSADEKLFF
DNA: TGTGCCAGCAGTGCGGATGAAAAACTGTTTTTT

D: TRBD2
J: TRBJ2-7
V: TRBV28
size: -
CDR3: CASSRPSSGSRYEQYF
DNA: TGTGCCAGCAGTCGACCGTCTAGCGGGAGCAGGTACGAGCAGTACTTC

D: -
J: TRBJ2-5
V: TRBV4-3
size: -
CDR3: CASSQDSSGETQYF
DNA: TGCGCCAGCAGCCAAGACTCCTCCGGGGAGACCCAGTACTTC

D: TRBD2
J: TRBJ2-1
V: TRBV4-3
size: -
CDR3: CASSKSGKNYNEQFF
DNA: TGCGCCAGCAGCAAAAGCGGGAAAAACTACAATGAGCAGTTCTTC

D: -
J: TRBJ2-2
V: TRBV5-6
size: -
CDR3: CASSLAGDPNTGELFF
DNA: TGTGCCAGCAGCTTGGCAGGCGACCCGAACACCGGGGAGCTGTTTTTT

D: TRBD1
J: TRBJ1-2
V: TRBV6-1
size: -
CDR3: CASRLQGAVEGGYTF
DNA: TGTGCCAGCAGGCTACAGGGGGCGGTCGAAGGAGGCTACACCTTC

D: -
J: TRBJ1-1
V: TRBV30
size: -
CDR3: CAWRVGAEAFF
DNA: TGTGCCTGGAGGGTGGGGGCGGAAGCTTTCTTT

D: -
J: TRBJ2-7
V: TRBV28
size: -
CDR3: CASIVSGGYEQYF
DNA: TGTGCCAGCATTGTTAGCGGAGGCTACGAGCAGTACTTC